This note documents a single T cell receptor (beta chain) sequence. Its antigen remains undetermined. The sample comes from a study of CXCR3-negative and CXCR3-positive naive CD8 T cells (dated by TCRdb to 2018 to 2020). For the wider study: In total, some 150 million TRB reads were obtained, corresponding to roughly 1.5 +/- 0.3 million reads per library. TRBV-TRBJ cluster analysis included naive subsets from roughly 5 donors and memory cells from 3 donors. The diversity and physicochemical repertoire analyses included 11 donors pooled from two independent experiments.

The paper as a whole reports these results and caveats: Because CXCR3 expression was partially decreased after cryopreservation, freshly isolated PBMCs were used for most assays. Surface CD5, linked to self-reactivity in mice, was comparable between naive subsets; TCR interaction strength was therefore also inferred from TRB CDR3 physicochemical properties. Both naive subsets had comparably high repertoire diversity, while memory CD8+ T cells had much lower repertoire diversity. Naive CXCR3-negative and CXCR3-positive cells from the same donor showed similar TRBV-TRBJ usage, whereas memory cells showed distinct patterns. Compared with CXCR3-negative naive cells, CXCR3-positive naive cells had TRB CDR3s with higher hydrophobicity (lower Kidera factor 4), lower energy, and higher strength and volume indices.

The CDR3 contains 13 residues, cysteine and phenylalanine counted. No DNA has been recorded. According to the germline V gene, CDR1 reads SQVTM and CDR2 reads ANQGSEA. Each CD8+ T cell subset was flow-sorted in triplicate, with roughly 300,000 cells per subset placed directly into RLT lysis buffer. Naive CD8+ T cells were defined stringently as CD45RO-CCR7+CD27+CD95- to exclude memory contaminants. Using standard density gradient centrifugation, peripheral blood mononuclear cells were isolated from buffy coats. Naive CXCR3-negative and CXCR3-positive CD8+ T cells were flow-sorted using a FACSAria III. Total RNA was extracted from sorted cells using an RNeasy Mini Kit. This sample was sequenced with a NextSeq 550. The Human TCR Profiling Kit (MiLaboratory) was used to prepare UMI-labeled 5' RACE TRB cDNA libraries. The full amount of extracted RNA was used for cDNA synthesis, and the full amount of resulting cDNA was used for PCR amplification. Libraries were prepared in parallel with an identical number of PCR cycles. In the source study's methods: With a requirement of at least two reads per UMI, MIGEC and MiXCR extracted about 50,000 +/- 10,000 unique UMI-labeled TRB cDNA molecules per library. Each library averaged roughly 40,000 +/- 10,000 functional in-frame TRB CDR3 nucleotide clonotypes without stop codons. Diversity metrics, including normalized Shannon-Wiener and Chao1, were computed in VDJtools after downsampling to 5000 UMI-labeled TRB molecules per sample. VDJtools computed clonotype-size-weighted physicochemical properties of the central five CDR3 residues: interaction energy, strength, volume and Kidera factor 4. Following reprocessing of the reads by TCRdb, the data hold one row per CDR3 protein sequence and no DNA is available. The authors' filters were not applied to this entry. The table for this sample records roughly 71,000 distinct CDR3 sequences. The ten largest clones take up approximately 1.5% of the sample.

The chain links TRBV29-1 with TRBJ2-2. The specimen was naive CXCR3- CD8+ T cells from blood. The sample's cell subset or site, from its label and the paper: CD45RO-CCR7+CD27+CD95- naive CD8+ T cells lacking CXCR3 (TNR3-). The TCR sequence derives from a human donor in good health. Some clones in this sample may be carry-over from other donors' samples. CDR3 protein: CSVEKLYTGELFF.